This T cell receptor beta chain is drawn from a study of CD8 T cells in Susac syndrome. Germline loops: CDR1 LNHNV, CDR2 YYDKDF (reference sequence). CDR3 length: 16 residues. Trimming took 3 bases from V and 1 from J, leaving 12 bases between them. With random hexamers, reverse transcription was performed on roughly 0.5 to 1 ug of RNA. MiXCR, applied by TCRdb to the immunoSEQ multiplex PCR reads, yields one record per CDR3 protein. The data contain approximately 180,000 distinct CDR3 sequences, 95% of them seen just once; the ten biggest clones take up around 0.09%. The TCR was taken from a human donor with multiple sclerosis. The rearrangement joins TRBV15 to TRBJ2-2, with no clear D. The specimen was CD4+ T cells from PBMCs. The CDR3 reads CATSRGMAGNTGELFF. The DNA for the CDR3 is TGTGCCACCAGCAGGGGAATGGCAGGGAACACCGGGGAGCTGTTTTTT.